This T cell receptor beta chain derives from a study of post-analysis software for immune sequencing data. Study-level background: Relapsing-remitting, secondary progressive and progressive-relapsing forms made up the multiple sclerosis disease courses.

General observations from the study: Versus controls, multiple sclerosis patients showed significantly lower diversity (normalized Chao1). TRBV segments more frequent in patients than in controls numbered about 5 and included TRBV5-6, TRBV5-1 and TRBV20-1. Co-batched samples clustered tightly together by F measure.

A few counts support this clonotype. The antigen remains unidentified. The V end lost 6 bases, the J end lost 3 bases, and 12 bases lay between the germline ends. The CDR3 contains 14 residues. CDR1 and CDR2 (germline): SGHTA, FQGNSA. TCR beta libraries were prepared from cDNA with unique molecular identifiers. Researchers reported approximately 480,000 cDNA molecules coming from about 0.98 to 11 million T cells. TCRdb itself ran the PCR reads through MiXCR, one entry per CDR3 protein. The top ten clones hold 13% of a sample with roughly 410,000 distinct CDR3 sequences, about a third of them seen once.

Sequenced: blood. The chain joins TRBV7-2 to TRBJ2-1; tentatively, D is TRBD2 (5 bases). This TCR derives from a girl aged 5-17 years with multiple sclerosis. The CDR3 region has the DNA TGTGCCAGCAGTCCCTTCGGGGACTACAATGAGCAGTTCTTC. It specifies CASSPFGDYNEQFF.